These T cell receptor beta chains were read from a single sample in a study of technical replicates of blood from a few donors. Profiling relied on immunoSEQ multiplex PCR, and the TCRdb table lists in-frame clones only, not all of them. The table lists tens of thousands of clones, 92% of them singletons, with under 0.55% in the top ten. Sample: T cells isolated from PBMCs. Receptors originate from a human donor in good health. Both conserved end residues are trimmed from each CDR3. Where a row states a size, it is once, few, many or the class of an expanded clone; other rows omit it.

V gene: TRBV2
clone size: -
CDR3 protein: ASRRVIEQF

V gene: TRBV4-3
clone size: -
CDR3 protein: ASSPRDGLALYNEQF

V gene: TRBV28
clone size: -
CDR3 protein: ASSWGRGRGNQPQH

V gene: TRBV28
clone size: -
CDR3 protein: ASSLSYRGSYDEKLF

V gene: TRBV27
clone size: -
CDR3 protein: ASSYGGLAYEQY

V gene: TRBV5-1
clone size: -
CDR3 protein: ASSLSALAGELF

V gene: TRBV7-3
clone size: -
CDR3 protein: ASSDYQNTEAF

V gene: TRBV28
clone size: -
CDR3 protein: ASSSQTGDQPQH

V gene: TRBV7-3
clone size: -
CDR3 protein: ASSFGLEGEQF

V gene: TRBV5-1
clone size: once
CDR3 protein: ASSLGALAGLLTHEQY

V gene: TRBV7-8
clone size: -
CDR3 protein: ASSLGGGGNEQF

V gene: TRBV6-4
clone size: -
CDR3 protein: ASSKTAYASYNEQF

V gene: TRBV10-3
clone size: -
CDR3 protein: AISDLASGRASGEQY

V gene: TRBV29-1
clone size: -
CDR3 protein: SSGGETEAF

V gene: TRBV6-5
clone size: -
CDR3 protein: ASRSYTEAF

V gene: TRBV27
clone size: once
CDR3 protein: ASRIAIGTGREKLF

V gene: TRBV7-2
clone size: -
CDR3 protein: ASSLRQGNTQY

V gene: TRBV6-5
clone size: -
CDR3 protein: ASSSYRGRETQY

V gene: TRBV6-5
clone size: few
CDR3 protein: ASSYSAGRDGYT

V gene: TRBV29-1
clone size: -
CDR3 protein: SVAGRAGNEQY

V gene: TRBV27
clone size: -
CDR3 protein: ASSWDRGNEQY

V gene: TRBV25-1
clone size: -
CDR3 protein: ASSEFPGKNTEAF

V gene: TRBV6-1
clone size: once
CDR3 protein: ASSVPGGDGFYEQY

V gene: TRBV27
clone size: -
CDR3 protein: ASRSLGTPNQPQH

V gene: TRBV7-2
clone size: -
CDR3 protein: ASSADGSSGNTIY

V gene: TRBV30
clone size: -
CDR3 protein: AWSVGRAEGPQH

V gene: TRBV5-4
clone size: -
CDR3 protein: ASSQDRVGYGYT

V gene: TRBV6-5
clone size: -
CDR3 protein: ASSYSKGTRAYEQY

V gene: TRBV28
clone size: -
CDR3 protein: ASSPGTSGYNEQF

V gene: TRBV29-1
clone size: -
CDR3 protein: SVFPGQGMNEQF

V gene: TRBV4-1
clone size: -
CDR3 protein: ASSQEGQTGQPQH

V gene: TRBV9
clone size: -
CDR3 protein: ASSPRTSGRTDTQY

V gene: TRBV4-1
clone size: -
CDR3 protein: ASSPARANREQY

V gene: TRBV18
clone size: -
CDR3 protein: ASSPNTAQGYEQY

V gene: TRBV6-5
clone size: -
CDR3 protein: ASRLQGINQPQH

V gene: TRBV6-6
clone size: -
CDR3 protein: ASRRTVSSYNEQF

V gene: TRBV11-3
clone size: -
CDR3 protein: ASSFQGNTGELF

V gene: TRBV9
clone size: -
CDR3 protein: ASSPLVRPSGLLEQY

V gene: TRBV29-1
clone size: -
CDR3 protein: SVEDRYGTISYEQY

V gene: TRBV6-5
clone size: -
CDR3 protein: ASSLGGYEKLF

V gene: TRBV11-3
clone size: -
CDR3 protein: ASSQWPLSSNTGELF

V gene: TRBV2
clone size: -
CDR3 protein: ASSETLLPGANVLT